The next 27 T cell receptor beta chains were all read from a single sample in a study of radiation and T cells in renal cell carcinoma. Documented time point: blood 2 weeks post-SBRT. The treatment: 15 Gy SBRT to primary tumor, nephrectomy 4 weeks later. The repertoire was sequenced with immunoSEQ multiplex PCR; TCRdb's copy has only in-frame clones and lacks some. Of about 130,000 clones detected, more than 75% appear once; the ten largest clones hold over 4.5%. Sequenced here: blood, sampled from a patient whose treatment included radiotherapy and nephrectomy. These receptors were taken from a woman in her seventies with renal cell carcinoma.

The chain recombines TRBV7-3 with TRBJ2-5; 8 bases align to TRBD2. This CDR3 has 13 amino acids. Germline trimming cut 6 bases from V and 5 bases from J; bases unmatched to any gene: 5. CDR1 SGHTA and CDR2 FQGTGA come from the germline V gene. DNA of the CDR3: TGTGCCAGCAGTCGGGGGGGCCTGGAGACCCAGTACTTC. As protein: CASSRGGLETQYF.

This rearrangement joins TRBV5-1 to TRBJ1-4; D may be TRBD1 (5 bases). This CDR3 comprises 16 residues. Trimming shortened V by 3 bases and J by 0 bases, and 12 bases separated the two germline ends. Germline V gives CDR1 SGHRS, CDR2 YFSETQ. CDR3 residues: CASSSGTAATNEKLFF. CDR3 coding DNA: TGCGCCAGCAGCTCCGGGACGGCCGCAACTAATGAAAAACTGTTTTTT.

The rearrangement uses TRBV10-3 and TRBJ1-1, with D uncertain. Germline CDR1 reads ENHRY; CDR2 reads SYGVKD. The V gene lost 6 bases and the J gene lost 0 bases, with 11 bases spanning the gap. This CDR3 is built from 14 residues. In nucleotides, the CDR3 is TGTGCCATCAGACGGACGGAAATGAACACTGAAGCTTTCTTT. Amino acid sequence: CAIRRTEMNTEAFF.

The chain combines TRBV6-5 with TRBJ1-1; no reliable D call. CDR3 length equals 14 residues. V was clipped by 2 bases and J by 1 base, with 8 bases between them. CDR1 and CDR2 from the germline V gene are MNHEY and SVGAGI. CDR3 nucleotides: TGTGCCAGCAGTTACGATGAGAGGAACACTGAAGCTTTCTTT. It specifies CASSYDERNTEAFF.

V usage is TRBV30 and J usage is TRBJ1-3; no firm D call. Germline values: CDR1 GTSNPN, CDR2 SVGIG (reference sequence). Trimming stripped 0 bases from V and 0 bases from J, with 3 bases between. The CDR3 runs 13 residues. The CDR3 nucleotides read TGTGCCTGGAGTGTAAACTCTGGAAACACCATATATTTT. Encoded protein: CAWSVNSGNTIYF. The full variable domain, completed using reference TRBV30 and TRBJ1-3, is SQTIHQWPATLVQPVGSPLSLECTVEGTSNPNLYWYRQAAGRGLQLLFYSVGIGQISSEVPQNLSASRPQDRQFILSSKKLLLSDSGFYLCAWSVNSGNTIYFGEGSWLTVV.

CDR3 sequence: CASSSRGRGYEGTKNIQYF. DNA for the CDR3: TGTGCCAGCAGCTCACGAGGCCGTGGCTACGAGGGGACCAAAAACATTCAGTACTTC. The V and J genes are TRBV11-3 and TRBJ2-4; the D gene could be TRBD1 or TRBD2 (5 bases each). Looked up from germline, CDR1 is SGHNT and CDR2 is YENEEA. V was shortened by 4 bases and J by 2 bases, with 24 bases between the two germline ends. This CDR3 is 19 amino acids long.

The chain employs TRBV2 and TRBJ1-4, with D perhaps TRBD1 (5 bases). Germline V gene lookup returns CDR1 SNHLY and CDR2 FYNNEI. V lost 6 bases and J 2 bases, leaving 13 bases between the germline ends. The CDR3 consists of 15 residues. Written as DNA, the CDR3 is TGTGCCAGCAGAATAACAGGTTCTACTAATGAAAAACTGTTTTTT. This translates into CASRITGSTNEKLFF.

Only one count was recorded for this clone. This chain joins TRBV10-3 and TRBJ2-1; 7 nucleotides align to TRBD2. Germline V gene lookup returns CDR1 ENHRY and CDR2 SYGVKD. This CDR3 region has 15 residues. V was clipped by 11 bases and J by 7 bases; unmatched bases: 17. CDR3 coding DNA: TGTGCCGCCTCCTCGTCAGGAGCGGGGAGGAATGAGCAGTTCTTC. Residues: CAASSSGAGRNEQFF.

V is TRBV30 and J is TRBJ2-1; 11 bases align to TRBD1. V lost 3 bases to trimming and J lost 6 bases; unmatched junction nucleotides: 4. The length of the CDR3 is 14 residues. Germline CDR1 GTSNPN, CDR2 SVGIG (reference sequence). CDR3 loop: CAWSPGTGGNEQFF. The CDR3 bases are TGTGCCTGGAGCCCCGGGACAGGGGGCAATGAGCAGTTCTTC.

The V and J genes are TRBV27 and TRBJ1-6, with D possibly matching TRBD1 (6 bases). V lost 6 bases to trimming and J lost 8 bases, with 20 bases between them. The CDR3 length is 16 residues. In germline, CDR1 is MNHEY, CDR2 SMNVEV (reference sequence). This CDR3 reads CASRIRGGSWDSPLHF. The CDR3 region has the DNA TGTGCCAGCAGAATAAGGGGGGGGTCCTGGGATTCACCCCTCCACTTT.

The rearrangement joins TRBV5-8 to TRBJ1-6, with a weak D call TRBD1 (5 bases). Germline CDR1 reads SGHTS; CDR2 reads YDEGEE. The V end lost 0 bases, the J end lost 7 bases, and 8 bases lay between the germline ends. The CDR3 is 14 amino acids. The CDR3 DNA reads TGTGCCAGCAGCTTGGTCCAGGGCAATTCACCCCTCCACTTT. It yields the protein CASSLVQGNSPLHF.

This clone showed up just a few times. The DNA for the CDR3 is TGCAGCGCAACAGTGAACACTGAAGCTTTCTTT. This encodes CSATVNTEAFF. V and J are TRBV29-1 and TRBJ1-1; D gene ambiguous. Trimming removed 7 bases from V and 0 bases from J, with 6 bases in between. There are 11 residues in the CDR3. Germline-derived CDR1 and CDR2 are SQVTM and ANQGSEA.

This clone appeared a single time. This chain joins TRBV5-5 and TRBJ1-1, with a weak D call TRBD1 (5 bases). Germline CDR1 is SGHKS and CDR2 is YYEKEE (reference sequence). This CDR3 has 14 residues. Trimming pared 2 bases from V and 5 bases from J, leaving 13 bases between. The CDR3 reads CASSFRQWQTEAFF. The CDR3, as DNA: TGTGCCAGCAGCTTTCGACAGTGGCAGACTGAAGCTTTCTTT.

The chain uses TRBV19 and TRBJ2-2; possibly TRBD1 for D (6 bases). The CDR3 loop spans 14 amino acids. CDR1 LNHDA and CDR2 SQIVND come from the germline V gene (reference sequence). V was clipped by 10 bases and J by 1 base, with 13 bases between them. DNA for the CDR3: TGTGCCATTAAGCCGGGACAGAACACCGGGGAGCTGTTTTTT. This encodes CAIKPGQNTGELFF.

V and J are TRBV2 and TRBJ1-1, with 7 bases lining up with TRBD1. The CDR3 is made up of 14 amino acids. The J segment lost 1 base and the V segment lost 4 bases, leaving 3 bases of the junction unmatched. Germline V lookup: CDR1 SNHLY, CDR2 FYNNEI. CDR3 region: CASSGGQQNTEAFF. For the CDR3, the DNA is TGTGCCAGCAGTGGGGGACAGCAGAACACTGAAGCTTTCTTT. Using reference TRBV2 and TRBJ1-1 for the parts outside the CDR3, the full variable domain is EPEVTQTPSHQVTQMGQEVILRCVPISNHLYFYWYRQILGQKVEFLVSFYNNEISEKSEIFDDQFSVERPDGSNFTLKIRSTKLEDSAMYFCASSGGQQNTEAFFGQGTRLTVV.

The chain combines TRBV9 with TRBJ1-4; 7 nucleotides agree with TRBD1. From germline, CDR1 is SGDLS and CDR2 YYNGEE. The CDR3 loop spans 17 amino acids. V shed 0 bases and J 6 bases; nucleotides not matched to a gene: 11. The CDR3 loop is CASSVEPTGRIDEKLFF. The CDR3 coding sequence is TGTGCCAGCAGCGTAGAACCGACAGGGAGGATCGATGAAAAACTGTTTTTT.

The V gene is TRBV6-5, the J gene TRBJ2-2; TRBD2 agrees at 10 bases. CDR3 length: 15 residues. Germline V gene data show CDR1 as MNHEY and CDR2 as SVGAGI. V dropped 8 bases and J dropped 9; count of bases not matched to a gene: 12. CDR3 nucleotide sequence: TGTGCCAGCTCTAGCGGGGGCCACATCTCTAGGGAGCTGTTTTTT. Amino acids: CASSSGGHISRELFF.

This sequence joins TRBV7-9 and TRBJ2-2, with 12 bases fitting TRBD2. The V and J ends lost 0 bases and 5 bases, in that order; junction bases with no gene match: 1. The length of the CDR3 is 16 residues. Germline V lookup: CDR1 SEHNR, CDR2 FQNEAQ (reference sequence). The CDR3 region is CASSLAGTSGTGELFF. The CDR3 bases are TGTGCCAGCAGCTTAGCTGGGACTAGCGGGACCGGGGAGCTGTTTTTT.

This clone occurred once. This chain uses TRBV5-6 with TRBJ2-7; 7 nucleotides match TRBD2. The CDR3 has 15 residues. V shed 4 bases and J 4 bases; nucleotides not matched to a gene: 11. In germline, CDR1 is SGHDT, CDR2 YYEEEE. The CDR3 spells CASSPVGREGYEQYF. Written as DNA, the CDR3 is TGTGCCAGCAGCCCAGTCGGCAGGGAGGGATACGAGCAGTACTTC.

This clone was picked up a small number of times. For the CDR3, the DNA is TGCGCCAGCCGAAATTGGACAGGGGACAGCACAGATACGCAGTATTTT. This sequence encodes CASRNWTGDSTDTQYF. The chain recombines TRBV10-1 with TRBJ2-3; 9 bases line up with TRBD1. CDR1 and CDR2 from the germline V gene are WNHNN and SYGVQD (reference sequence). Germline trimming cut 8 bases from V and 0 bases from J; bases unmatched to any gene: 9. CDR3 length: 16 residues.

As concerns this clone: The sample holds other DNA sequences that translate to the same CDR3. The genes are TRBV5-1 and TRBJ2-2; no clear D. CDR3 size: 15 residues. Germline lookup yields CDR1 SGHRS and CDR2 YFSETQ. V gave up 0 bases and J gave up 2 bases, with 8 bases separating them. CDR3 bases: TGCGCCAGCAGCTTGGGACACCGAAACACCGGGGAGCTGTTTTTT. This translates into CASSLGHRNTGELFF.

This rearrangement joins TRBV6-5 to TRBJ1-6; tentative D call: TRBD1 (6 bases). Trimming left V 5 bases short and J 10 bases short, with 15 bases between. This CDR3 contains 14 residues. The germline CDR1 and CDR2 sequences are MNHEY and SVGAGI. The CDR3 is CASSQTSGVSPLHF. The CDR3 nucleotides read TGTGCCAGCAGTCAAACATCAGGGGTCTCACCCCTCCACTTT.

This clone was recorded at least ten times. V and J are TRBV19 and TRBJ1-1; TRBD1 is a possible D gene (5 bases). The CDR3 contains 12 residues. V dropped 5 bases and J dropped 3 bases, with 7 bases sitting between them. Per the germline V gene, CDR1 is LNHDA and CDR2 is SQIVND (reference sequence). CDR3 DNA sequence: TGTGCCAGTAGTCCCAGGGACACTGAAGCTTTCTTT. This codes for CASSPRDTEAFF.

This chain joins TRBV19 and TRBJ1-1; D remains unclear. This CDR3 has 13 amino acids. CDR1 LNHDA and CDR2 SQIVND come from the germline V gene (reference sequence). V was pared by 5 bases and J by 0 bases, with 7 bases between. The CDR3 DNA follows: TGTGCCAGTAGTCCAAGGCTGAACACTGAAGCTTTCTTT. Translating gives CASSPRLNTEAFF.

The genes are TRBV5-1 and TRBJ2-7; perhaps TRBD2 as D (6 bases). This CDR3 is 15 amino acids long. Germline V lookup: CDR1 SGHRS, CDR2 YFSETQ. Between the trimmed V and J ends, which lost 0 bases and 7 bases, there was a span of 17 bases. The CDR3 spells CASSLEVGGHGEQYF. The DNA of the CDR3 is TGCGCCAGCAGCTTGGAAGTGGGGGGTCATGGGGAGCAGTACTTC.

This clone was found a few times. The V and J genes are TRBV6-5 and TRBJ1-2, with 9 positions matching TRBD1. The CDR3 length is 16 residues. The trim removed 2 bases at V and 4 bases at J, leaving 8 bases unmatched. Germline V gives CDR1 MNHEY, CDR2 SVGAGI. The CDR3 here is CASSYGGQGGSYGYTF. The CDR3 bases are TGTGCCAGCAGTTACGGGGGACAGGGTGGGAGCTATGGCTACACCTTC.

This rearrangement joins TRBV5-4 to TRBJ1-2; no definite D call. The germline V gene has CDR1 SGHNT and CDR2 YYREEE (reference sequence). The CDR3 runs 14 residues. The V end was cut by 1 base, the J end by 4 bases, with 11 bases between. The CDR3 nucleotides read TGTGCCAGCAGCTTGTCGAGCAAAGCCTATGGCTACACCTTC. This translates into CASSLSSKAYGYTF.